This TCR beta chain was captured in a study of blood T cell repertoires in COVID-19. At the level of the study: From T cells, B-cell-depleted T cells, or PBMCs came the material, which was cDNA or gDNA.

TCRdb's table, derived via immunoSEQ multiplex PCR, lists solely in-frame clones and lacks some. The sample yields about 220,000 clones, approximately 83% seen once. CDR1 is LGHDT and CDR2 is YNNKEL in the germline V gene (reference sequence). CDR3 length: 15 amino acids. Between the trimmed V and J ends, which lost 4 bases and 4 bases, there was a span of 16 bases. Material: PBMCs or T cells enriched from blood (not recorded which). The chain is built from TRBV3-1 (or the pseudogene TRBV3-2) and TRBJ1-1; no clear D. The TCR comes from a woman between 35 and 50 years old with acute COVID-19. The CDR3 DNA sequence: TGTGCCAGCAGCCGCAAGACCGACGGGAGCACTGAAGCTTTCTTT. Protein product: CASSRKTDGSTEAFF.